One sample yielded the 17 T cell receptor beta chains listed below, sequenced in a study of shared clonotypes between healthy human individuals. Profiled with immunoSEQ multiplex PCR; TCRdb holds only in-frame clones, not every one. The sample holds over 400,000 clones, around 73% seen once. The sample consisted of PBMCs. Receptors originate from a woman aged 35 to 49 in good health. Some clones in this sample may be carry-over from other donors' samples.

This chain uses TRBV6-5 with TRBJ1-5; D unclear. The CDR3 runs to 14 residues. V lost 0 bases, J lost 4 bases, and 7 bases lay in between. Looked up from germline, CDR1 is MNHEY and CDR2 is SVGAGI. CDR3 protein: CASSYSAPNQPQHF. The CDR3 DNA reads as TGTGCCAGCAGTTACTCGGCACCTAATCAGCCCCAGCATTTT.

The chain uses TRBV5-1 and TRBJ1-3; D ambiguous. Germline CDR1 is SGHRS and CDR2 is YFSETQ. The germline V and J ends were trimmed by 4 bases and 0 bases, with 14 bases remaining between them. The CDR3 contains 16 residues. CDR3: CASSLDLLSSGNTIYF. CDR3 in DNA: TGCGCCAGCAGCCTGGACCTACTCTCCTCTGGAAACACCATATATTTT.

This chain uses TRBV7-3 with TRBJ2-2, with a tentative D call TRBD1 (6 bases). The germline V and J ends were trimmed by 8 bases and 1 base, with 8 bases remaining between them. The germline V gene has CDR1 SGHTA and CDR2 FQGTGA. This CDR3 spans 13 amino acids. DNA for the CDR3: TGTGCCAGCCGGACAGAGAACACCGGGGAGCTGTTTTTT. Amino acid sequence: CASRTENTGELFF.

The chain is built from TRBV9 and TRBJ1-4, with 9 bases matching TRBD1. This CDR3 has 16 amino acids. J gave up 7 bases and V 3 bases, and 10 bases lay outside the gene matches. Germline CDR1 is SGDLS and CDR2 is YYNGEE. The CDR3 DNA is TGTGCCAGCAGCGCCCCGGGACAGGGTTGGTCTGAAAAACTGTTTTTT. Its protein product is CASSAPGQGWSEKLFF. The entire variable domain, with the rest obtained from reference TRBV9 and TRBJ1-4, is as follows: DSGVTQTPKHLITATGQRVTLRCSPRSGDLSVYWYQQSLDQGLQFLIQYYNGEERAKGNILERFSAQQFPDLHSELNLSSLELGDSALYFCASSAPGQGWSEKLFFGSGTQLSVL.

J is TRBJ1-1 and V is TRBV2; the D is unclear. The CDR3 contains 11 residues. The germline gives CDR1 SNHLY, CDR2 FYNNEI. Trimming left V 0 bases short and J 10 bases short, with 6 bases between. Here the CDR3 DNA reads TGTGCCAGCAGTGAAGCTGGAGGAGCTTTCTTT. As protein: CASSEAGGAFF.

The J gene is TRBJ2-3, the V gene TRBV10-2; no firm D call. The CDR3 is 14 amino acids. Per the germline V gene, CDR1 is WSHSY and CDR2 is SAAADI. V was cut by 6 bases and J by 0 bases, with 10 bases left in between. The CDR3 reads CASRRQASTDTQYF. Written as DNA, the CDR3 is TGCGCCAGCAGGCGTCAGGCTAGCACAGATACGCAGTATTTT.

The chain couples TRBV25-1 to TRBJ2-1; D not resolved. The CDR3 totals 13 residues. V was cut by 4 bases and J by 7 bases, with 11 bases left in between. CDR1 is MGHDK, CDR2 SYGVNS, per germline. This CDR3 is CASSGSWGNEQFF. The CDR3 region has the DNA TGTGCCAGCAGTGGATCGTGGGGAAATGAGCAGTTCTTC.

This clone was counted a few times. The V and J genes are TRBV19 and TRBJ2-1; D is unresolved. Trimming removed 5 bases at V and 8 bases at J, with 16 bases between. Germline V gives CDR1 LNHDA, CDR2 SQIVND (reference sequence). The CDR3 is made up of 14 amino acids. The CDR3 reads CASSGRTPWDEQFF. The CDR3 coding sequence is TGTGCCAGTAGTGGAAGGACGCCGTGGGATGAGCAGTTCTTC.

This clone was seen more than once but under ten times. The chain recombines TRBV2 with TRBJ1-4, with 8 positions matching TRBD1. The germline gives CDR1 SNHLY, CDR2 FYNNEI. The CDR3 has 13 residues. The V segment lost 6 bases and the J segment 8 bases; nucleotides outside the gene matches: 5. The CDR3 region is CASSGQGSEKLFF. The CDR3 nucleotides are TGTGCCAGCAGCGGACAGGGAAGCGAAAAACTGTTTTTT.

V usage is TRBV2 and J usage is TRBJ1-1, with TRBD1 matching over 7 bases. The CDR3 has 16 residues. Germline CDR1 and CDR2: SNHLY and FYNNEI. With V trimmed by 4 bases and J by 0 bases, 8 bases remained unmatched. CDR3: CASSGSRQGLNTEAFF. The CDR3 DNA sequence: TGTGCCAGCAGTGGCTCCAGACAGGGCCTGAACACTGAAGCTTTCTTT.

The V gene is TRBV7-2, the J gene TRBJ2-7; D is perhaps TRBD1 (6 bases). Trimming removed 4 bases from V and 5 bases from J, with 18 bases in between. This CDR3 is built from 15 residues. Germline lookup yields CDR1 SGHTA and CDR2 FQGNSA. CDR3 sequence: CASSSPSVGADEQYF. For the CDR3, the DNA is TGTGCCAGCAGCTCTCCATCGGTGGGGGCAGACGAGCAGTACTTC.

V gene TRBV4-1 combines with J gene TRBJ2-7, with 10 bases matching TRBD1. V shed 3 bases, J shed 6 bases, and the junction held 8 bases outside the gene matches. This CDR3 comprises 15 residues. Germline-derived CDR1 and CDR2 are MGHRA and YSYEKL. CDR3 coding DNA: TGCGCCAGCAGCCACAGACAGGGGGCGCATCTCGAGCAGTACTTC. Translation: CASSHRQGAHLEQYF.

This chain uses TRBV29-1 with TRBJ2-1; D uncertain. Germline V gives CDR1 SQVTM, CDR2 ANQGSEA. V was cut by 3 bases and J by 0 bases, with 12 bases left in between. This CDR3 has 15 amino acids. In DNA, the CDR3 is TGCAGCGTTGACATTGGATTCAGCTCCTACAATGAGCAGTTCTTC. Translating it yields CSVDIGFSSYNEQFF.

This clone was seen a few times. The genes are TRBV6-1 and TRBJ2-1; D perhaps matches TRBD2 (5 bases). The CDR3 has 14 residues. Trimming removed 1 base at V and 4 bases at J, with 8 bases between. CDR1 is MNHNS, CDR2 SASEGT, per germline. CDR3 nucleotides: TGTGCCAGCAGTGAAGGCGGGTATTACAATGAGCAGTTCTTC. Translated: CASSEGGYYNEQFF.

This clone was counted only a few times. The rearrangement uses TRBV5-1 and TRBJ1-1; no firm D call. Germline V gene data show CDR1 as SGHRS and CDR2 as YFSETQ. V lost 4 bases, J lost 1 base, and 20 bases lay in between. The CDR3 has 17 amino acids. CDR3 protein: CASSNPRREPANTEAFF. The CDR3 region has the DNA TGCGCCAGCAGCAACCCAAGACGGGAGCCGGCGAACACTGAAGCTTTCTTT.

CDR3 nucleotides: TGCGCCAGCAGTGAGGTTCTCGACGGGAACACTGAAGCTTTCTTT. Amino acid sequence: CASSEVLDGNTEAFF. The J gene is TRBJ1-1, the V gene TRBV10-2; D gene ambiguous. Germline loops: CDR1 WSHSY, CDR2 SAAADI. This CDR3 has 15 amino acids. V lost 2 bases to trimming and J lost 1 base, with 11 bases between them.

The CDR3 nucleotides read TGTGCCAGCAGCTTAGAAGGCTATCGATACAATGAGCAGTTCTTC. Encoded protein: CASSLEGYRYNEQFF. V and J are TRBV7-8 and TRBJ2-1; D is undetermined. The CDR3 totals 15 residues. Trimming pared 1 base from V and 4 bases from J, leaving 11 bases between. Germline CDR1 reads SGHVS; CDR2 reads FQNEAQ.